This TCR beta chain was sequenced during a study of PD-1 blockade in mismatch repair-deficient tumors. Turning to the study itself: Patients had over 10 mismatch repair-deficient cancer types, all previously treated and progressing.

V dropped 4 bases and J dropped 2; count of bases not matched to a gene: 2. Germline CDR1 is MGHRA and CDR2 is YSYEKL. The CDR3 totals 17 residues. This table comes from immunoSEQ multiplex PCR, and its TCRdb copy is limited to in-frame clones, with some not included. Among 120,000 or so clones listed, roughly nine tenths were seen once. Overall study results and limits: Tumor-resident clones, often absent from pretreatment blood, expanded after pembrolizumab and then contracted.

With regard to this clone: Its specificity is unknown.

PCR or immunohistochemistry showed mismatch repair deficiency in every enrolled patient. The starting material was peripheral blood, obtained 44 weeks after starting pembrolizumab. The genes are TRBV4-1 and TRBJ2-1; 16 nucleotides match TRBD2. This clonotype originated in an adult with mismatch repair-deficient cancer. This CDR3 reads CASSPGLAGGPYNEQFF. The CDR3 DNA follows: TGCGCCAGCAGCCCGGGACTAGCGGGAGGGCCCTACAATGAGCAGTTCTTC.